A selection of T cell receptor beta chains follows, all from one sample in a study of blood T cell repertoires in COVID-19. Clones were sequenced by immunoSEQ multiplex PCR, and TCRdb holds only the in-frame ones, with some missing. In the table there are 120,000 to 150,000 clones, roughly four fifths of which are singletons. Sequenced input: peripheral blood. The receptors were gathered from a woman of 80 years or more in a cohort sampled during active or convalescent COVID-19. CDR3s include the opening cysteine and the closing phenylalanine or tryptophan. Fields, in order: V gene, J gene, CDR3 length, clone size, D gene, CDR3 protein, CDR3 DNA. The D gene is left open where the match is weak. Rows may omit the clone size; those that give it use once, few, many or a size class.

V: TRBV4-2
J: TRBJ2-7
length: 13
size: .
D: .
CDR3: CASSQDPGRLPNF
DNA: TGTGCCAGCAGCCAAGATCCTGGGAGACTACCAAACTTC

V: TRBV7-8
J: TRBJ2-3
length: 18
size: .
D: TRBD2
CDR3: CASSLLLFRRGYKDTQYF
DNA: TGTGCCAGCAGCTTACTTCTTTTCCGGCGGGGGTACAAAGATACGCAGTATTTT

V: TRBV27
J: TRBJ2-5
length: 17
size: .
D: TRBD2
CDR3: CASSLQGEAGGGETQYF
DNA: TGTGCCAGCAGTCTACAAGGGGAGGCGGGGGGCGGGGAGACCCAGTACTTC

V: TRBV19
J: TRBJ2-1
length: 18
size: .
D: TRBD2
CDR3: CASSIRSGGLLKYNEQFF
DNA: TGTGCCAGTAGTATTCGTAGCGGGGGGCTCCTAAAATACAATGAGCAGTTCTTC

V: TRBV19
J: TRBJ1-6
length: 17
size: .
D: TRBD1
CDR3: CASSMTRDRVLGSPLHF
DNA: TGTGCCAGTAGTATGACCCGGGACAGGGTCCTAGGGTCACCCCTCCACTTT

V: TRBV12-3/TRBV12-4
J: TRBJ1-2
length: 13
size: .
D: .
CDR3: CASSPRGLDGYTF
DNA: TGTGCCAGCAGCCCCAGGGGTTTGGATGGCTACACCTTC

V: TRBV7-6
J: TRBJ2-1
length: 15
size: .
D: TRBD2
CDR3: CASSFLAGGPSEQFF
DNA: TGTGCCAGCAGCTTCCTAGCGGGGGGGCCGAGTGAGCAGTTCTTC

V: TRBV18
J: TRBJ1-4
length: 14
size: .
D: TRBD1
CDR3: CASSPVTGNEKLFF
DNA: TGTGCCAGCTCACCAGTGACAGGGAATGAAAAACTGTTTTTT

V: TRBV5-4
J: TRBJ2-7
length: 14
size: once
D: TRBD1
CDR3: CASSRSGTGYEQYF
DNA: TGTGCCAGCAGCCGCTCCGGGACAGGGTACGAGCAGTACTTC

V: TRBV27
J: TRBJ1-2
length: 18
size: .
D: TRBD1
CDR3: CASSFSSRDRGLNYGYTF
DNA: TGTGCCAGCAGTTTTTCTTCCCGGGACAGGGGGCTTAACTATGGCTACACCTTC

V: TRBV7-6
J: TRBJ2-7
length: 15
size: .
D: TRBD2
CDR3: CASSSGGGFFYEQYF
DNA: TGTGCCAGCAGCTCCGGCGGGGGTTTTTTCTACGAGCAGTACTTC